This T cell receptor beta chain is from a study of vaccination and CD4 T cells after COVID-19. The treatment was: approximately 9-day PBMC culture with coronavirus spike peptide pools or control peptides (ViraFEST assay). V shed 5 bases, J shed 2 bases, and the junction held 8 bases outside the gene matches. The CDR3 is made up of 16 amino acids. CDR1 is MNHEY, CDR2 SMNVEV, per germline (reference sequence). This clonotype was observed a handful of times. Its antigen is as yet unknown. Cultured CD4+ T cells had their DNA profiled by the Oncomine TCR Beta short-read assay. TCRdb recomputed calls from the PCR reads with MiXCR, one row per CDR3 protein. The sample shows about 29,000 distinct CDR3 sequences, around 60% of them seen only once.

V gene TRBV27 combines with J gene TRBJ1-5; TRBD1 matches 8 bases. This specimen consisted of CD4+ T cells from blood, cultured in vitro, obtained after SARS-CoV-2 vaccination. This receptor was obtained from a human donor who received a COVID-19 vaccine. The CDR3 is CASSPGTGRGNQPQHF. CDR3 DNA: TGTGCCAGCAGTCCCGGGACAGGCCGTGGCAATCAGCCCCAGCATTTT.